The 24 T cell receptor beta chains in this list originate from one sample, sequenced in a study of cytomegalovirus exposure and HLA in healthy donors. Libraries were prepared by immunoSEQ multiplex PCR; TCRdb keeps only in-frame clonotypes and omits some of them. The table shows 250,000 or so clones, with nearly 90% occurring only once. Sequenced: PBMCs. The receptors here all came from a woman younger than 30 in good health and CMV-seronegative.

The rearrangement links TRBV9 to TRBJ2-1; 10 bases fit TRBD1. The CDR3 spans 15 residues. The germline V gene encodes CDR1 SGDLS and CDR2 YYNGEE. V was pared by 0 bases and J by 6 bases, with 3 bases of the junction left unmatched. The CDR3 reads CASSVAGTGANEQFF. As DNA, the CDR3 is TGTGCCAGCAGCGTAGCGGGGACAGGGGCCAATGAGCAGTTCTTC.

The chain carries TRBV11-2 and TRBJ2-7; D not certain. Germline CDR1 and CDR2: SGHAT and FQNNGV. V gave up 4 bases and J gave up 5 bases, with 9 bases separating them. There are 12 residues in the CDR3. Here the CDR3 reads CASSSGFNEQYF. The CDR3 coding sequence is TGTGCCAGCAGCTCCGGGTTCAACGAGCAGTACTTC.

This rearrangement joins TRBV7-2 to TRBJ1-2, with 7 bases identical to TRBD1. Germline V CDR1 and CDR2: SGHTA, FQGNSA. V trimming: 0 bases; J trimming: 4 bases; junction bases outside the gene matches: 5. There are 15 residues in the CDR3. The CDR3 DNA follows: TGTGCCAGCAGCTTAGCCAGGCAGGGGGGCTATGGCTACACCTTC. Translated: CASSLARQGGYGYTF.

The chain has TRBV6-1 and TRBJ2-2; a weak D match, TRBD2 (6 bases). Trimming removed 4 bases at V and 6 bases at J, with 12 bases between. The CDR3 contains 14 residues. CDR1 is MNHNS, CDR2 SASEGT, per germline. The CDR3 region has the DNA TGTGCCAGCAGTGTGGACTACGGCGCCGGGGAGCTGTTTTTT. Translated, it gives CASSVDYGAGELFF.

Only one count was recorded for this clone. CDR3 DNA sequence: TGTGCCAGCAGCTTAGGTCTCGACAGGGGGGGAGAGACCCAGTACTTC. Its protein is CASSLGLDRGGETQYF. This rearrangement joins TRBV7-2 to TRBJ2-5, with 9 bases that match TRBD1. V lost 1 base to trimming and J lost 4 bases; unmatched junction nucleotides: 7. The CDR3 extends over 16 amino acids. The germline gives CDR1 SGHTA, CDR2 FQGNSA.

This clone has just one count. The chain is built from TRBV2 and TRBJ2-3; 8 nucleotides agree with TRBD2. The CDR3 loop spans 16 amino acids. Germline V gene sequence: CDR1 SNHLY, CDR2 FYNNEI. V trimming: 4 bases; J trimming: 0 bases; junction bases outside the gene matches: 6. The CDR3 loop reads CASSGPSGSSTDTQYF. DNA of the CDR3: TGTGCCAGCAGTGGGCCTAGCGGGTCTAGCACAGATACGCAGTATTTT.

This chain uses TRBV7-8 with TRBJ1-5; the match to TRBD1 covers 9 bases. V lost 5 bases to trimming and J lost 2 bases; unmatched junction nucleotides: 7. The CDR3 is 16 residues long. Germline V CDR1 and CDR2: SGHVS, FQNEAQ. CDR3 sequence (DNA): TGTGCCAGCAGCCGAATGGACAGGGGACGCAATCAGCCCCAGCATTTT. Protein product: CASSRMDRGRNQPQHF.

The V and J genes are TRBV29-1 and TRBJ1-1, with D possibly TRBD1 on 5 matching bases. The CDR3 loop spans 13 amino acids. Trimming pared 5 bases from V and 5 bases from J, leaving 15 bases between. Germline CDR1 and CDR2: SQVTM and ANQGSEA. In nucleotides, the CDR3 is TGCAGCGTTACGACAGATTCGAATACTGAAGCTTTCTTT. Amino acid sequence: CSVTTDSNTEAFF.

The CDR3 sequence: CASSFRRGGVDEQFF. For the CDR3, the DNA is TGTGCCAGCAGTTTCCGGCGGGGGGGCGTCGATGAGCAGTTCTTC. J is TRBJ2-1 and V is TRBV28, with TRBD2 matching 9 bases. CDR1 and CDR2 (germline): MDHEN, SYDVKM. Trimming cost V 3 bases and J 8 bases; bases outside gene matches: 8. The CDR3 is made up of 15 amino acids.

The chain uses TRBV28 and TRBJ2-6; TRBD1 agrees at 7 bases. V lost 3 bases, J lost 0 bases, and 5 bases stayed unmatched. Germline values: CDR1 MDHEN, CDR2 SYDVKM. The CDR3 has 17 amino acids. CDR3 DNA: TGTGCCAGCAGTTTGGGACAGTTCTACTCTGGGGCCAACGTCCTGACTTTC. Amino acids: CASSLGQFYSGANVLTF.

This rearrangement joins TRBV2 to TRBJ1-5, with 9 bases aligning to TRBD1. The V gene's germline CDR1 is SNHLY and CDR2 FYNNEI. After removal of 7 bases from V and 7 bases from J, the junction contained 11 bases not matched to a gene. The CDR3 sequence is 15 residues long. This chain's CDR3 is CASMERTGAVQPQHF. CDR3 bases: TGTGCCAGCATGGAACGGACAGGGGCGGTCCAGCCCCAGCATTTT.

This clone came up once. The chain recombines TRBV7-3 with TRBJ1-1; possible D gene TRBD1, 6 bases. V lost 5 bases to trimming and J lost 0 bases, with 10 bases between them. CDR1 SGHTA and CDR2 FQGTGA come from the germline V gene. This CDR3 has 14 residues. The chain's CDR3 is CASSPTGMNTEAFF. The CDR3 nucleotides are TGTGCCAGCAGCCCGACAGGAATGAACACTGAAGCTTTCTTT. Looking up the rest from reference TRBV7-3 and TRBJ1-1 gives the full variable domain: GAGVSQTPSNKVTEKGKYVELRCDPISGHTALYWYRQSLGQGPEFLIYFQGTGAADDSGLPNDRFFAVRPEGSVSTLKIQRTERGDSAVYLCASSPTGMNTEAFFGQGTRLTVV.

Comments on this clone: The junction and the germline gene differ at one end; a read error may be behind it. The chain employs TRBV30 and TRBJ2-7; D may be TRBD1 (5 bases). Germline lookup yields CDR1 GTSNPN and CDR2 SVGIG (reference sequence). The CDR3 has 13 residues. As DNA, the CDR3 is TGTGCTTGGACATTGAGACAATCCTACGAGCAGTACTTC. This gives the protein CAWTLRQSYEQYF.

V gene TRBV10-3 combines with J gene TRBJ2-3, with 11 bases identical to TRBD1. The junction had 4 bases not matched to a gene; V was cut back by 5 bases and J by 3 bases. Per the germline V gene, CDR1 is ENHRY and CDR2 is SYGVKD. The length of the CDR3 is 15 residues. CDR3 in amino acids: CAISTGTGGTDTQYF. The CDR3 bases are TGTGCCATCAGTACCGGGACAGGGGGAACAGATACGCAGTATTTT.

The chain joins TRBV27 to TRBJ1-2; 7 nucleotides line up with TRBD1. V shed 6 bases and J 4 bases; nucleotides not matched to a gene: 5. The CDR3 totals 13 residues. From germline, CDR1 is MNHEY and CDR2 SMNVEV (reference sequence). This CDR3 is CASSPGGPYGYTF. CDR3 DNA: TGTGCCAGCAGCCCAGGGGGACCCTATGGCTACACCTTC.

This clone occurred once. This chain connects TRBV5-1 to TRBJ2-7; 10 bases align to TRBD2. This CDR3 region has 18 residues. V was pared by 2 bases and J by 0 bases, with 11 bases of the junction left unmatched. Germline assignment: CDR1 SGHRS and CDR2 YFSETQ. The CDR3 is CASSFFPPTSGFSYEQYF. The CDR3 bases are TGCGCCAGCAGCTTTTTCCCTCCGACTAGCGGGTTCTCCTACGAGCAGTACTTC.

This rearrangement joins TRBV28 to TRBJ1-1, with D tentatively TRBD1 (6 bases). V was cut by 6 bases and J by 5 bases, with 19 bases left in between. Looked up from germline, CDR1 is MDHEN and CDR2 is SYDVKM. This CDR3 has 15 residues. The DNA for the CDR3 is TGTGCCAGCAGCCAAGTAAACAGGGAAGGGACTGAAGCTTTCTTT. The encoded protein is CASSQVNREGTEAFF.

This clone was seen a single time. The chain is built from TRBV7-2 and TRBJ1-5; D is unclear. CDR1 is SGHTA, CDR2 FQGNSA, per germline. V shed 8 bases and J shed 2 bases, with 25 bases lying between them. The CDR3 sequence is 18 residues long. CDR3 nucleotides: TGTGCCAGCTCCTTAAGCGGGCCGAGTGTTCTTGGCAATCAGCCCCAGCATTTT. Translating gives CASSLSGPSVLGNQPQHF.

V and J are TRBV28 and TRBJ2-1; 10 nucleotides agree with TRBD1. The CDR3 loop spans 15 amino acids. CDR1 MDHEN and CDR2 SYDVKM come from the germline V gene. The V segment lost 2 bases and the J segment 3 bases; nucleotides outside the gene matches: 1. CDR3 loop: CASSLGTGDYNEQFF. In nucleotides, the CDR3 is TGTGCCAGCAGTTTAGGGACAGGGGACTACAATGAGCAGTTCTTC.

This clone appeared once. The chain employs TRBV5-1 and TRBJ2-3; the match to TRBD1 covers 7 bases. J gave up 4 bases and V 4 bases, and 9 bases lay outside the gene matches. The CDR3 length is 15 residues. CDR1 is SGHRS, CDR2 YFSETQ, per germline. The CDR3 DNA reads as TGCGCCAGCAGCCCGCGACAGGGTCAGGCAGATACGCAGTATTTT. It yields the protein CASSPRQGQADTQYF.

The V gene is TRBV18, the J gene TRBJ1-2, with 9 bases fitting TRBD1. The CDR3 runs 15 residues. Germline CDR1 and CDR2: KGHSH and LQKENI. The J segment lost 3 bases and the V segment lost 6 bases, leaving 8 bases of the junction unmatched. The CDR3 region is CASSPTGGFDYGYTF. The CDR3 DNA reads TGTGCCAGCTCCCCTACAGGGGGCTTTGACTATGGCTACACCTTC.

The rearrangement links TRBV5-1 to TRBJ1-3, with 8 bases lining up with TRBD1. Per germline, CDR1 SGHRS and CDR2 YFSETQ. V dropped 3 bases and J dropped 8; count of bases not matched to a gene: 4. This CDR3 is 13 amino acids long. The CDR3 DNA sequence: TGCGCCAGCAGCTACGGACAGGGTTACACCATATATTTT. Protein: CASSYGQGYTIYF.

This clone occurred a few times. This chain joins TRBV25-1 and TRBJ2-7; D gene ambiguous. The CDR3 extends over 11 amino acids. V was shortened by 4 bases and J by 7 bases, with 8 bases between the two germline ends. Germline CDR1 is MGHDK and CDR2 is SYGVNS. The CDR3: CASSGSGEQYF. CDR3 in DNA: TGTGCCAGCAGTGGATCGGGTGAGCAGTACTTC.

This clone was recorded once. The chain combines TRBV7-9 with TRBJ2-2; 7 bases are a match to TRBD1. CDR1 is SEHNR and CDR2 is FQNEAQ in the germline V gene (reference sequence). The CDR3 has 13 amino acids. V trimming: 2 bases; J trimming: 6 bases; junction bases outside the gene matches: 0. CDR3 sequence (DNA): TGTGCCAGCAGCTTAACAGGGGCCGGGGAGCTGTTTTTT. Its translation is CASSLTGAGELFF.